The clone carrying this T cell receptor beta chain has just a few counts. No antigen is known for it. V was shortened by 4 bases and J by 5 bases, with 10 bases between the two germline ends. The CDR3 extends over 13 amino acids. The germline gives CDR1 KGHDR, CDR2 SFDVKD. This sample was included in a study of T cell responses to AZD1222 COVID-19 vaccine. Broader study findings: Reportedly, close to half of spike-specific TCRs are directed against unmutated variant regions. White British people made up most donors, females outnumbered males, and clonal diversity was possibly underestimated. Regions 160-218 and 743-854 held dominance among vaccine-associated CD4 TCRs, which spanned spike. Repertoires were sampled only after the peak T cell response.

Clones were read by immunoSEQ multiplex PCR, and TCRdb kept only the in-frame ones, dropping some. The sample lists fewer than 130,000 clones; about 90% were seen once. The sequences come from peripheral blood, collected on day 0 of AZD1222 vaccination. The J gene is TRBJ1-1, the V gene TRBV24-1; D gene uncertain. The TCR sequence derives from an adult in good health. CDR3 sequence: CATSEDDWTEAFF. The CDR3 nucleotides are TGTGCCACCAGTGAGGACGACTGGACTGAAGCTTTCTTT.